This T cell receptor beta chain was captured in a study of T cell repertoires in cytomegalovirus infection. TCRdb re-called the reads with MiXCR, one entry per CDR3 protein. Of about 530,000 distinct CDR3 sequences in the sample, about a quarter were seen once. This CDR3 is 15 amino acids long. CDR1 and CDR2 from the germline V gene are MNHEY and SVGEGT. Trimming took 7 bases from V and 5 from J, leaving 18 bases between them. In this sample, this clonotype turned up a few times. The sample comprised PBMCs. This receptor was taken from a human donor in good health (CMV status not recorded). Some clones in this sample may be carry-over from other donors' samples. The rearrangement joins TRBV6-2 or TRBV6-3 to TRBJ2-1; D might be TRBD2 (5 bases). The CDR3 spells CASNLPGLGNNEQFF. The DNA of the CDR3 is TGTGCCAGCAACCTCCCCGGACTGGGAAACAATGAGCAGTTCTTC.